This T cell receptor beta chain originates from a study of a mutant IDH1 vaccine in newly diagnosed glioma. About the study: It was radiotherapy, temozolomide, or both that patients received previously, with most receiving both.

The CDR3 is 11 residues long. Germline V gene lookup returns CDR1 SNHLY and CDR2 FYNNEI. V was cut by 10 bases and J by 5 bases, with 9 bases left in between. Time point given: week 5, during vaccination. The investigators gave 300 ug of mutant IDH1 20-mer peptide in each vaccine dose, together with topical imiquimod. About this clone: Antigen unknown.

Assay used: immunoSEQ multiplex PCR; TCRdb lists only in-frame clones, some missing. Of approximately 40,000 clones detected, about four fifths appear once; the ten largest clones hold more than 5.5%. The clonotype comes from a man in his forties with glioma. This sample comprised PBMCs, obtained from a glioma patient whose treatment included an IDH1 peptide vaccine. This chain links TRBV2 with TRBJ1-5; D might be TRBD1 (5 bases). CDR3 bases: TGTGCCAAGGGGCTCGATCAGCCCCAGCATTTT. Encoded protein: CAKGLDQPQHF.